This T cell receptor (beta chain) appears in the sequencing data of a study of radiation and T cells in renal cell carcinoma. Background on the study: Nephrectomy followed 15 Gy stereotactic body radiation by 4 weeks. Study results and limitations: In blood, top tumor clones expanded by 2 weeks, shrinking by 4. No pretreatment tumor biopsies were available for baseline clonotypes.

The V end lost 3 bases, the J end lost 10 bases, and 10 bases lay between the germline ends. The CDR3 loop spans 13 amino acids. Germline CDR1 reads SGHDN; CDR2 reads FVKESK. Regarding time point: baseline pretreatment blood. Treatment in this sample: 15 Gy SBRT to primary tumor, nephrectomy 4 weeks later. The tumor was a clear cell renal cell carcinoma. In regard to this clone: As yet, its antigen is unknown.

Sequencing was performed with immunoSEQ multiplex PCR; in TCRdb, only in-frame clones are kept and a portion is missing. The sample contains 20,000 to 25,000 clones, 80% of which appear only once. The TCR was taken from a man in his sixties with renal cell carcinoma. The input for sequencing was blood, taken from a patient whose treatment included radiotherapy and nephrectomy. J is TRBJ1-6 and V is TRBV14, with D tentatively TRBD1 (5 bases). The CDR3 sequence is CASSQRGNSPLHF. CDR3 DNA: TGTGCCAGCAGCCAGCGGGGGAACTCACCCCTCCACTTT.